This TCR beta chain appears in the sequencing data of a study of cytomegalovirus exposure and HLA in healthy donors listed by TCRdb under 2017. With respect to the entire study: An earlier analysis of more than 550 of the donors reported approximately 260 Gb of sequence data and about 120 million unique TCR beta sequences obtained from some 170 million T cells. The T cell repertoires of 666 subjects were profiled by immunosequencing and related to cytomegalovirus serostatus. An early release that covered some 630 HLA-typed donors contained 300 to 350 gigabases of sequencing data and 75 million to 100 million unique TCR sequences. Donor age, sex, ethnicity and CMV serostatus were compiled together with the repertoire data. To study patterns of TCR occurrence, a later analysis re-analyzed previously published TCR beta repertoires from around 700 donors and added high-resolution HLA genotyping. HLA typing included class I and class II loci at four-digit resolution. The later analysis used no new phenotypic data to find candidate immune exposures, relying instead on TCR beta sequences and their occurrence across donors. The study aimed to test whether cataloging public T cell receptors could reveal signatures of past pathogen exposure. Typing coverage varied by locus: roughly 629-640 donors for A, B, C, DRB1 and DQB1; roughly 560 for DQA1; about 590 for DPA1; some 470 for DPB1. The genetic ancestry cluster associated with self-reported Caucasian donors included roughly 84% of the 398 genotyped donors. Across around 400 genotyped donors of the cohort, an average of approximately 220,000 unique TCR beta nucleotide sequences per donor were sequenced, and 15% to 20% of those sequences were non-productive. A handful of DR-DQ haplotypes were treated as single units for association and clustering because of strong linkage in the cohort. In addition to the first cohort of about 650 subjects, a separate validation cohort of 120 different subjects was used. Every repertoire in the discovery cohort had been generated on one and the same sequencing platform. In an earlier analysis of 587 of the donors, high-throughput TCR beta sequencing was used to judge whether each TCR beta V gene segment behaved as functional or pseudogenic. High-throughput TCR immunosequencing, statistical association of individual TCRs with disease status, and machine learning were combined to predict cytomegalovirus infection status. In a later genetic analysis, genome-wide SNP genotypes for about 65% of the roughly 670 donors were used, and that subset was treated as a discovery cohort. The full study reports these points: A later analysis associated 17,000 or so TCR beta sequences with specific HLA alleles at a false discovery rate of 0.05. The 87-base-pair reads could not distinguish some IMGT-functional V segments, including TRBV6-2 and TRBV6-3, so those segments were excluded. In a later analysis, the rate of TCR association differed among HLA loci, with DRB1 alleles having the most associated TCRs and HLA-C alleles having the fewest. According to a later analysis, parvovirus B19, influenza, CMV and Epstein-Barr virus appeared linked to several top co-occurrence clusters. A few of the identified cytomegalovirus-associated TCR beta chains were confirmed in vitro to be specific for cytomegalovirus antigens. In a later analysis, HLA-associated TCR beta chains were found to be more clonally expanded and to have lower generation probabilities than equally common non-associated chains. Cytomegalovirus status was reported to be diagnosed by the classifier with high specificity and sensitivity in both the original and validation cohorts. The authors suggested that the approach could potentially be extended to other disease states and immunological phenotypes. Most CMV-associated TCR beta chains appeared to be HLA-restricted in a later analysis, and the HLA associations seemed to be driven largely by CMV exposure. V-gene and J-gene trimming of TCR beta chains was associated with a missense DCLRE1C variant in a later genetic analysis, and the association was replicated in an independent cohort. An earlier analysis of some 560 of the donors showed that most TCR beta V segments appeared in productive rearrangements either about 87% or about 30% of the time, which broadly matched IMGT annotations. In the study, some 160 TCR beta chains were listed as associated with cytomegalovirus. For the cohort, immune exposure information was limited to CMV serostatus. HLA typing was unavailable for some donors at each locus, so association tests used only the typed subset. In a later genetic analysis, fewer N-insertions in productive TCRs were reported among donors in an Asian-associated ancestry cluster than the approximately 670-donor mean. Presence/absence analyses assumed roughly uniform sequencing depth across donors, an assumption that may not hold. A further reported finding was that TCR beta sequences accurately predicted the HLA-A and HLA-B alleles for most subjects in the first cohort. Correlated functional status among segregating V segments might be attributable to linkage disequilibrium, but an unknown experimental factor could not be ruled out. Across donors, most TCR sequences were observed very rarely, whereas some public TCRs were present in many individuals. The sequencing pipeline was judged likely to have produced a cluster of highly shared sequence variants as a technical artifact. When HLA alleles, especially DR and DQ, strongly co-occurred, TCR associations were difficult to assign to individual alleles. Approximately 16 rarely observed V segments, including chromosome 9 orphons, were excluded from the earlier analysis of 550 to 700 of the donors because counts were too low. This cohort had only TCR beta chains sequenced, and the lack of alpha or paired-chain data limited which features could be detected.

The trim is 5 bases for V and 6 bases for J, with a gap of 9 bases between the germline ends. Counted from cysteine to phenylalanine, this CDR3 has 12 amino acids. The read is trimmed to its CDR3 DNA, 36 bases read in frame from base 1. According to the germline V gene (reference sequence), CDR1 reads SEHNR and CDR2 reads FQNEAQ. In total, just over 650 healthy bone marrow donors made up the cohort. At the time of sampling, every cohort member was nominally healthy, though immune exposures that went unrecorded were likely present. The donor tested CMV seropositive and was one of the 289 seropositive cohort members. A peripheral blood sample was collected from each donor, and TCR beta sequencing was performed on peripheral blood mononuclear cells. The Qiagen DNeasy Blood Extraction Kit was used to extract genomic DNA from the blood cell samples. Library method: the immunoSEQ multiplex PCR assay. For the multiplex PCR, a mixture combining 60 forward primers for TCR Vbeta segments and 13 reverse primers for TCR Jbeta segments was used. The CDR3 region of rearranged TCR beta genes was amplified from genomic DNA by a multiplex PCR assay. The amplified TCR beta libraries were sequenced on the Illumina HiSeq System as 87-base-pair reads. The study's own analysis went as follows. A later analysis tallied 75 million to 95 million unique TCR beta chains across the 666 repertoires, and some 10 million of those chains were shared by two or more donors. To remove PCR and sequencing errors, raw reads were error-corrected and collapsed into unique sequences using a nearest-neighbor algorithm that merged closely related sequences. CDR3 sequences were aligned to IMGT reference sequences to assign V, D and J gene segments. Each retained sequence needed at least a six-nucleotide match to both a V gene segment and a J gene segment. Rearrangements were classified as productive when the CDR3 lacked stop codons and remained in frame with V and J, and all other rearrangements were classified as non-productive. Following IMGT convention, CDR3 was defined as the stretch from the second conserved V-encoded cysteine up to the conserved J-encoded phenylalanine. In an earlier analysis of 550 to 650 of the donors, sequences lacking an unambiguous match to a single V gene segment were excluded. In an earlier analysis of 587 of the donors, a V segment was called functional when productive rearrangements were above 56.7%, and segregating when the standard deviation between donors exceeded 5%. A statistical classification framework was built to diagnose cytomegalovirus status from the catalog of TCR beta chain sequences. A later analysis assigned V and J genes by comparing TCR nucleotide sequences with IMGT/GENE-DB human TR gene sequences. The TCRdist pipeline was used in a later analysis to assign CDR3 sequences and most-parsimonious VDJ recombination scenarios. In a later analysis, each TCR beta chain was defined by its CDR3 amino acid sequence together with its V-gene family, and reads lacking a unique V-gene family were excluded. As a way to deal with suspected cross-contamination and a sequencing artifact, a later analysis dropped 450 to 700 nucleotide sequences that were highly shared and had low generation probability. A later analysis calculated a clonal expansion index for each public chain from normalized within-repertoire ranks of inferred template counts. In a later analysis, generation probabilities were computed with a VDJ recombination model fitted to out-of-frame rearrangements, and the resulting probabilities were checked against IGoR. In a later analysis, TCR-TCR, TCR-HLA and TCR-CMV co-occurrence was scored with hypergeometric tests, and a repertoire-size bias correction was applied to TCR pairs. False discovery rates were estimated in a later analysis by permuting HLA or CMV assignments 20 times. In a later analysis, co-occurring TCRs were grouped with DBSCAN, and TCRdist sequence similarity was added when clustering was performed within HLA-allele-positive subsets. Co-occurrence clustering excluded repertoires with fewer than 30,000 or more than 120,000 public chains, plus five with anomalous nucleotide sharing. Imported from immuneACCESS, the table was reduced by TCRdb to in-frame sequences with V and J called. These copies leave out some clones; in studies compared against another copy, an unresolved V gene accounts for under half, and the cause of the remainder is not known. The DNA gave D and trimming, while V, J and clone size come from that table. This sample has about 120,000 clones in its table, and approximately 80% of those were observed once. The leading ten clones occupy 8.5% to 10% of the sample.

Concerning this clone: Its specific antigen is unknown. No base-level quality is on record; no much larger clone is a single base apart.

The sequence was obtained from a female donor in good health and CMV-seropositive. The rearranged chain carries TRBV7-9 and TRBJ2-3; no confident D gene assignment can be made. Sequenced input: PBMCs. DNA sequence: TGTGCCAGCAGCCCTACCGCGGATACGCAGTATTTT. The resulting protein is CASSPTADTQYF.